The present TCR beta chain was sequenced within a study of T-cell memory formation after mild COVID-19. At the level of the study: Clustering of TCRs was largely donor specific. Study outcomes and limitations: Later expanders leaned CD4+, whereas clones that contracted between day 15 and 85 were balanced CD4/CD8.

TCR alpha and TCR beta cDNA libraries with sample barcodes and UMIs came from 5'RACE using constant-segment primers. TCRdb re-analysed the 5' RACE reads in MiXCR, keeping a single row per CDR3 protein. The top ten clones hold about 22% of a sample with 350,000 to 450,000 distinct CDR3 sequences, over 13% of them seen once. On this clonotype: What it recognizes is unknown.

There are 14 residues in the CDR3. With V trimmed by 5 bases and J by 4 bases, 6 bases remained unmatched. CDR1 and CDR2 (germline): SEHNR, FQNEAQ (reference sequence). Sequencing was performed on PBMCs or a T cell subset sorted from them (not recorded which). The V call is TRBV7-9, the J call TRBJ1-2; 8 nucleotides match TRBD1. This TCR was sampled from a man younger than 35 who had mild COVID-19 (a few samples of this study predate the infection). Cell type and time point are not known. CDR3: CASSRQGLGYGYTF. Here the CDR3 DNA reads TGTGCCAGCAGCCGACAGGGGCTGGGCTATGGCTACACCTTC.